These 10 T cell receptor beta chains originate from one sample sequenced in a study of molecular identifiers for immune sequencing clone quantification. TCRdb analysed the PCR reads with MiXCR anew, one entry per CDR3 protein. The sample contains over 600,000 distinct CDR3 sequences, 15% to 20% of which appear only once. The sample was naive CD8+ T cells from blood, with Jurkat cell RNA spiked in. The sample's subset: FACS-sorted CD8+CD4-CCR7+CD45RA+ naive T cells. The receptor set was obtained from a human donor in good health. Some libraries in this study had Jurkat cell RNA spiked in.

This clonotype was seen repeatedly, ten times or more. The V and J genes are TRBV5-8 and TRBJ1-2; D unclear. V dropped 0 bases and J dropped 8 bases, with 5 bases sitting between them. Per the germline V gene, CDR1 is SGHTS and CDR2 is YDEGEE. This CDR3 spans 11 amino acids. The CDR3 DNA follows: TGTGCCAGCAGCTTGGCCGGCGGCTACACCTTC. This codes for CASSLAGGYTF.

At least ten counts were recorded for this clonotype. The chain uses TRBV5-5 and TRBJ1-2; a possible D gene is TRBD1 (5 bases). Trimming shortened V by 2 bases and J by 4 bases, and 15 bases separated the two germline ends. The CDR3 loop spans 15 amino acids. Germline CDR1 reads SGHKS; CDR2 reads YYEKEE (reference sequence). The CDR3 loop reads CASSFVVTGSYGYTF. CDR3 nucleotide sequence: TGTGCCAGCAGCTTTGTAGTAACAGGAAGCTATGGCTACACCTTC.

This clonotype appeared many times. The chain has TRBV12-3 or TRBV12-4 and TRBJ2-1, with a weak D call TRBD2 (5 bases). The CDR3 totals 9 residues. V was shortened by 8 bases and J by 11 bases, with 7 bases between the two germline ends. DNA of the CDR3: TGTGCCAGCGGAGGCAAGCAGTTCTTC. Translating it yields CASGGKQFF.

In this sample, this clonotype turned up many times. The chain combines TRBV4-1 with TRBJ2-5, with 9 bases lining up with TRBD1. The CDR3 is made up of 15 amino acids. V trimming: 1 base; J trimming: 9 bases; junction bases outside the gene matches: 9. Germline lookup yields CDR1 MGHRA and CDR2 YSYEKL. As DNA, the CDR3 is TGCGCCAGCAGCCAAGGGTACAGGGGGCCAGGGGCCCAGTACTTC. Its translation is CASSQGYRGPGAQYF.

This clonotype has a count of ten or more. This sequence joins TRBV19 and TRBJ1-1; no definite D call. V was shortened by 1 base and J by 5 bases, with 8 bases between the two germline ends. The CDR3 has 13 residues. Looked up from germline, CDR1 is LNHDA and CDR2 is SQIVND (reference sequence). The CDR3 DNA follows: TGTGCCAGTAGTATAGGATTAATAACTGAAGCTTTCTTT. Protein sequence: CASSIGLITEAFF.

In the case of this clonotype: This may stem from a read error, because a much larger clone lies one nucleotide away. V and J are TRBV5-6 and TRBJ2-7; the match to TRBD2 covers 11 bases. V was pared by 5 bases and J by 7 bases, with 8 bases of the junction left unmatched. This CDR3 region has 14 residues. CDR1 is SGHDT, CDR2 YYEEEE, per germline. CDR3 sequence: CASSRELAGEEQYF. The CDR3 DNA follows: TGTGCCAGCAGTCGTGAACTAGCGGGAGAAGAGCAGTACTTC. The full variable domain, its missing parts supplied by reference TRBV5-6 and TRBJ2-7, is DAGVTQSPTHLIKTRGQQVTLRCSPKSGHDTVSWYQQALGQGPQFIFQYYEEEERQRGNFPDRFSGHQFPNYSSELNVNALLLGDSALYLCASSRELAGEEQYFGPGTRLTVT.

This clonotype was found many times. The chain uses TRBV7-2 and TRBJ1-1; D not certain. V gave up 3 bases and J gave up 3 bases, with 5 bases separating them. The CDR3 is made up of 12 amino acids. The V gene's germline CDR1 is SGHTA and CDR2 FQGNSA. The CDR3 protein is CASSFSDTEAFF. The CDR3 DNA follows: TGTGCCAGCAGCTTCTCGGACACTGAAGCTTTCTTT.

On this clonotype itself: The junction departs from germline at one end; a sequencing error may be responsible. V and J are TRBV4-3 and TRBJ2-3; TRBD2 agrees at 9 bases. The CDR3 consists of 15 residues. Germline lookup yields CDR1 LGHNA and CDR2 YSLEER. CDR3 sequence: CASSQAGTSIDTQYF. CDR3 DNA sequence: TGCGCCAGCAGCCAGGCCGGGACTAGCATAGATACGCAGTATTTT.

Notes on this clonotype: This clone may be a read error of a much larger clone one base away. J is TRBJ2-7 and V is TRBV7-9; D remains ambiguous. The CDR3 runs to 13 residues. CDR1 is SEHNR, CDR2 FQNEAQ, per germline (reference sequence). CDR3 region: CACSETTPMRQYF. CDR3 nucleotide sequence: TGTGCCTGCAGCGAGACGACCCCGATGAGGCAGTACTTC.

This clonotype came up a few times. V gene TRBV12-3 or TRBV12-4 combines with J gene TRBJ2-2, with D unresolved. The CDR3 is 14 residues long. The V gene lost 3 bases and the J gene lost 4 bases, with 9 bases spanning the gap. The CDR3 sequence: CASSFSSSTGELFF. The CDR3 nucleotides read TGTGCCAGCAGTTTTTCCTCAAGCACCGGGGAGCTGTTTTTT.